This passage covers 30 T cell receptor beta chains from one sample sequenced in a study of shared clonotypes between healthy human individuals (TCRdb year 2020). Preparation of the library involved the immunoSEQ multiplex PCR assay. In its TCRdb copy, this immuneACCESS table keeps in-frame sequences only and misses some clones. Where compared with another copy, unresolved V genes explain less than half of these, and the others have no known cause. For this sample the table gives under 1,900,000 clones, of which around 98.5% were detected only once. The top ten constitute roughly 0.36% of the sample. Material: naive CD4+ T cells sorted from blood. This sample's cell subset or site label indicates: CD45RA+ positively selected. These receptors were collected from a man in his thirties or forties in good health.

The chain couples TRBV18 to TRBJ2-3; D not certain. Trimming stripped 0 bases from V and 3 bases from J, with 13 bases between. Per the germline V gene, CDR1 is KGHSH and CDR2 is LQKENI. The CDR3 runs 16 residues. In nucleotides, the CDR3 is TGTGCCAGCTCACCACCAGCGCGGCATCGGACAGATACGCAGTATTTT. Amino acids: CASSPPARHRTDTQYF.

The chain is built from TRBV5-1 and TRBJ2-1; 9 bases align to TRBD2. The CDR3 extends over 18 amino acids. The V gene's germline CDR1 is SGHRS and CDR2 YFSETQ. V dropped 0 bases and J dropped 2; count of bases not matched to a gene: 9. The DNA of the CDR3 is TGCGCCAGCAGCTTGGCTCCAGCGGGAGGTTACCCCTACAATGAGCAGTTCTTC. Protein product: CASSLAPAGGYPYNEQFF.

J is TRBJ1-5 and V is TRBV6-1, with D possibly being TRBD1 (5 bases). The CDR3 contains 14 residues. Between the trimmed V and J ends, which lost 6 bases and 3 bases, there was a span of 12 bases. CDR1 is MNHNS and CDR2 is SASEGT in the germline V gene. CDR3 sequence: CASRVDTANQPQHF. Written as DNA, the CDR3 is TGTGCCAGCAGGGTGGACACCGCCAATCAGCCCCAGCATTTT.

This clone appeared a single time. The CDR3 nucleotides read TGTGCCAGCAGCCGGGAAAGGGGCGATGAGCAGTTCTTC. Its protein is CASSRERGDEQFF. V gene TRBV5-5 combines with J gene TRBJ2-1; possibly TRBD1 or TRBD2 for D (5 bases each). V was clipped by 4 bases and J by 8 bases, with 13 bases between them. In germline, CDR1 is SGHKS, CDR2 YYEKEE (reference sequence). The CDR3 loop spans 13 amino acids.

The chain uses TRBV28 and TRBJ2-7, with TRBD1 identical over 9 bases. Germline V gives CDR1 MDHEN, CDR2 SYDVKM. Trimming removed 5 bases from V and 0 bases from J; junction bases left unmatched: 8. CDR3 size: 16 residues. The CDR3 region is CASSASDRGASYEQYF. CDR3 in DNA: TGTGCCAGCAGTGCGAGCGACAGGGGGGCCTCCTACGAGCAGTACTTC.

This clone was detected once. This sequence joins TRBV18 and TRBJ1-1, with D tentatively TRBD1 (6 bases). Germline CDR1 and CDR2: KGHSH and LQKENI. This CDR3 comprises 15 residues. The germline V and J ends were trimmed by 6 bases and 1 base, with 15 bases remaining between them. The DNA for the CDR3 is TGTGCCAGCTCTACCGGGACAACCACGAACACTGAAGCTTTCTTT. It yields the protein CASSTGTTTNTEAFF.

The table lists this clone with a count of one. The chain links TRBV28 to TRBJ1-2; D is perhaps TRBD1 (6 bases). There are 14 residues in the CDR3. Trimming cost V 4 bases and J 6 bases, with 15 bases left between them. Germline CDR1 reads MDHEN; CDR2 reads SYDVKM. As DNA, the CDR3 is TGTGCCAGCAGTTCCCCCGGACAGCCCGATGGCTACACCTTC. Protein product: CASSSPGQPDGYTF.

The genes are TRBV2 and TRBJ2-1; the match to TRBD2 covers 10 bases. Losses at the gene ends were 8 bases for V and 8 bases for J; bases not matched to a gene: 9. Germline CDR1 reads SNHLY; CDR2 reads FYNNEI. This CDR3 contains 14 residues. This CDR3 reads CASRRTSGSDEQFF. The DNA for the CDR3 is TGTGCCAGCCGACGGACTAGCGGTTCGGATGAGCAGTTCTTC.

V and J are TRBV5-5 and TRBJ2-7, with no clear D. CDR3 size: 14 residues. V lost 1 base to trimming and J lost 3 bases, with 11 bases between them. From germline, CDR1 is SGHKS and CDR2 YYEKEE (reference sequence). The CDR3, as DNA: TGTGCCAGCAGCTTGCTGGTGACGAGCTACGAGCAGTACTTC. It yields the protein CASSLLVTSYEQYF.

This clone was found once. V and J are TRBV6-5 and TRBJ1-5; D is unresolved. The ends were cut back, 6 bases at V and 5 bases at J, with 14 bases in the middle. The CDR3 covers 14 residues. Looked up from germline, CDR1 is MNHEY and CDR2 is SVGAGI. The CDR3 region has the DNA TGTGCCAGCAGACCGGGAAGGGCCTATCAGCCCCAGCATTTT. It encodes CASRPGRAYQPQHF.

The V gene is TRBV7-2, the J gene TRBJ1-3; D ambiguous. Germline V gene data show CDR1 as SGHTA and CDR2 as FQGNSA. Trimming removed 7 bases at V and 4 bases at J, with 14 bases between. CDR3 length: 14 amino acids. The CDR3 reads CASTVLKSGNTIYF. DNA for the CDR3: TGTGCCAGCACCGTACTAAAATCGGGAAACACCATATATTTT.

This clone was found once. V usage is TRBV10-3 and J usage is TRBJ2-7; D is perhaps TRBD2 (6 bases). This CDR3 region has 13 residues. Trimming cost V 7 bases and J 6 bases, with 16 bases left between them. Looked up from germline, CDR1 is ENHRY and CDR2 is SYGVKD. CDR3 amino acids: CAITGTPSGEQYF. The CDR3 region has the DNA TGTGCCATCACGGGGACTCCCTCTGGCGAGCAGTACTTC.

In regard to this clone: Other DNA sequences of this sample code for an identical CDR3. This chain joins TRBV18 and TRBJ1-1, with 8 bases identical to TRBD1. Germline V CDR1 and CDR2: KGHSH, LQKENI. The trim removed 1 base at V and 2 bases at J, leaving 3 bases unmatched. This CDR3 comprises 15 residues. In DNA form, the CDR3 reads TGTGCCAGCTCACCACTCCAGGGGGCAAACACTGAAGCTTTCTTT. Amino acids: CASSPLQGANTEAFF.

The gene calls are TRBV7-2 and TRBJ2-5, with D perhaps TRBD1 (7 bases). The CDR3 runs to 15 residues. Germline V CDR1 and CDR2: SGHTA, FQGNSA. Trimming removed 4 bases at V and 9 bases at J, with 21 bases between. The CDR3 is CASSSGTAGFAAQYF. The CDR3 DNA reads TGTGCCAGCAGCTCAGGGACAGCGGGTTTTGCGGCCCAGTACTTC.

CDR3 DNA sequence: TGTGCCAGCAGCTTGGTTATACAGGGGGCGCCAGGGCAGCCCCAGCATTTT. Translation: CASSLVIQGAPGQPQHF. V gene TRBV5-8 combines with J gene TRBJ1-5; 9 nucleotides match TRBD1. V lost 0 bases and J lost 7; bases outside the gene matches: 11. There are 17 residues in the CDR3. The germline gives CDR1 SGHTS, CDR2 YDEGEE.

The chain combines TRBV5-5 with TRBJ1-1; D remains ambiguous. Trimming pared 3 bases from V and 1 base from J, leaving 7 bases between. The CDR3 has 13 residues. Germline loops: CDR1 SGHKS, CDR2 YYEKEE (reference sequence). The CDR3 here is CASSWDGNTEAFF. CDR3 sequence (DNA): TGTGCCAGCAGCTGGGATGGGAACACTGAAGCTTTCTTT.

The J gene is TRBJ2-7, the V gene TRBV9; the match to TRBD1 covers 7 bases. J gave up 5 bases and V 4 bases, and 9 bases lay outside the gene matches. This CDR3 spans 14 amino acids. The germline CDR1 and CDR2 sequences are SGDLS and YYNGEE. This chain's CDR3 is CASSLGNRGHEQYF. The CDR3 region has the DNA TGTGCCAGCAGCCTAGGGAACAGGGGCCACGAGCAGTACTTC.

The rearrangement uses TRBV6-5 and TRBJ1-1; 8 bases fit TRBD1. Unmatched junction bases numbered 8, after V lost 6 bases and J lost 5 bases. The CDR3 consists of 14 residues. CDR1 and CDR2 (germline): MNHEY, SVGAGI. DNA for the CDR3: TGTGCCAGCAGCCACAGGGGGTGGCGGACTGAAGCTTTCTTT. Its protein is CASSHRGWRTEAFF.

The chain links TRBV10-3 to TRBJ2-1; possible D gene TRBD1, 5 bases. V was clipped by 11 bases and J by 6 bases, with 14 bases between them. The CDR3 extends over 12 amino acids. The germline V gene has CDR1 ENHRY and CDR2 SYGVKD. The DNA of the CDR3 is TGTGCCTCGTCCAGGGTGGCCAATGAGCAGTTCTTC. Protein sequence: CASSRVANEQFF.

The CDR3 spells CASSPPGAQETQYF. Written as DNA, the CDR3 is TGCGCCAGCAGTCCTCCGGGGGCGCAGGAGACCCAGTACTTC. The chain joins TRBV23-1 to TRBJ2-5, with D perhaps assigned TRBD1 or TRBD2 (6 bases each). TRBV23-1 is recorded as an ORF, its role being uncertain. Trimming shortened V by 4 bases and J by 5 bases, and 14 bases separated the two germline ends. The CDR3 sequence is 14 residues long.

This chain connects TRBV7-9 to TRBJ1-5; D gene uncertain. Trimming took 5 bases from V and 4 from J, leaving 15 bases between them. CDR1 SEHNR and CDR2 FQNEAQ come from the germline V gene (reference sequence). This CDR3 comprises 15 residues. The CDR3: CASSPSGRPNQPQHF. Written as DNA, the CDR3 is TGTGCCAGCAGCCCGTCGGGCCGTCCAAATCAGCCCCAGCATTTT. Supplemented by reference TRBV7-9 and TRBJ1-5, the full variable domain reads DTGVSQNPRHKITKRGQNVTFRCDPISEHNRLYWYRQTLGQGPEFLTYFQNEAQLEKSRLLSDRFSAERPKGSFSTLEIQRTEQGDSAMYLCASSPSGRPNQPQHFGDGTRLSIL.

CDR3 nucleotides: TGTGCCAGCAGTCCGACAGGTACGCGCGACGAGCAGTACTTC. Translating it yields CASSPTGTRDEQYF. The gene calls are TRBV28 and TRBJ2-7; perhaps TRBD1 as D (6 bases). With 5 bases removed from V and 5 bases from J, the gap between germline ends came to 16 bases. Germline-derived CDR1 and CDR2 are MDHEN and SYDVKM. The CDR3 has 14 residues. The variable domain in full, completed from reference TRBV28 and TRBJ2-7, reads DVKVTQSSRYLVKRTGEKVFLECVQDMDHENMFWYRQDPGLGLRLIYFSYDVKMKEKGDIPEGYSVSREKKERFSLILESASTNQTSMYLCASSPTGTRDEQYFGPGTRLTVT.

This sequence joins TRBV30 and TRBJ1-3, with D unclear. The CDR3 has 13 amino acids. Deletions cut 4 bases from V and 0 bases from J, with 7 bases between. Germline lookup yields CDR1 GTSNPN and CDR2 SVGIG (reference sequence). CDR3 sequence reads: CAWIRRSGNTIYF. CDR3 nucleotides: TGTGCCTGGATCCGCCGCTCTGGAAACACCATATATTTT.

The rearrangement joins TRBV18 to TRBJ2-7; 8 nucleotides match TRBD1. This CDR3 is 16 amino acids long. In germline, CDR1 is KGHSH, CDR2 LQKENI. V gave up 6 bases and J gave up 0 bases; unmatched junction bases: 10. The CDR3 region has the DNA TGTGCCAGCTCGCTATCGGGACAGGCAAACTCCTACGAGCAGTACTTC. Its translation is CASSLSGQANSYEQYF.

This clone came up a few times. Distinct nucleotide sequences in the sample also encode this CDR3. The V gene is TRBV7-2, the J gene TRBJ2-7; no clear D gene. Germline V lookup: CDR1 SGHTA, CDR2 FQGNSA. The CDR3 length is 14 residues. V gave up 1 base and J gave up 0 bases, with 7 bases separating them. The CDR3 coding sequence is TGTGCCAGCAGCTTAGTCGGGTCCTCCTACGAGCAGTACTTC. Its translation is CASSLVGSSYEQYF.

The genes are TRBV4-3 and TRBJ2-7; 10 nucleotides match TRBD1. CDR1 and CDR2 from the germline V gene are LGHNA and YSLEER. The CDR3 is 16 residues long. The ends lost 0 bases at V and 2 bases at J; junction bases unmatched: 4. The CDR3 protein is CASSQDGTGETYEQYF. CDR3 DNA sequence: TGCGCCAGCAGCCAAGATGGGACAGGGGAAACCTACGAGCAGTACTTC.

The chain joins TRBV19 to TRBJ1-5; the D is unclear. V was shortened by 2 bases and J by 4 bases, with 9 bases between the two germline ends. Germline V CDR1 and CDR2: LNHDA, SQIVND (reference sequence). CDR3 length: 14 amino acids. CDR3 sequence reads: CASSIQSDNQPQHF. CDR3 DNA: TGTGCCAGTAGTATACAGTCGGATAATCAGCCCCAGCATTTT.

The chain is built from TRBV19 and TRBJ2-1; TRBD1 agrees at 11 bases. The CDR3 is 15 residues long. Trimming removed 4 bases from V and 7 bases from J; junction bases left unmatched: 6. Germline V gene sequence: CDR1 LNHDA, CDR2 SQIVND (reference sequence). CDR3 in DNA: TGTGCCAGTAGTAGTGGACAGGGGGCCCGGAATGAGCAGTTCTTC. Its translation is CASSSGQGARNEQFF. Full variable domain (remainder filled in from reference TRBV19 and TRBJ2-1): DGGITQSPKYLFRKEGQNVTLSCEQNLNHDAMYWYRQDPGQGLRLIYYSQIVNDFQKGDIAEGYSVSREKKESFPLTVTSAQKNPTAFYLCASSSGQGARNEQFFGPGTRLTVL.

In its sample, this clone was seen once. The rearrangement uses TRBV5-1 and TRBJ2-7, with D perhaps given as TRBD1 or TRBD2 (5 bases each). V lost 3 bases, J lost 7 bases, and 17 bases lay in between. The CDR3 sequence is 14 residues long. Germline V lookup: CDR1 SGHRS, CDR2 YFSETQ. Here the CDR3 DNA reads TGCGCCAGCAGCTCGGAAGGGGACGGGCGGGAGCAGTACTTC. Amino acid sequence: CASSSEGDGREQYF.

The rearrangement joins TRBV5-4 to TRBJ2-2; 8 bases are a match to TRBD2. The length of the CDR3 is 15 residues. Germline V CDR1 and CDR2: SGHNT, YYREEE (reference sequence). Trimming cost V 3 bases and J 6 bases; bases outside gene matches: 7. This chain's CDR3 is CASSSGLERAGELFF. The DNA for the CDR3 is TGTGCCAGCAGCTCGGGACTAGAGAGGGCCGGGGAGCTGTTTTTT.